This is a list of T cell receptor beta chains from one sample in a study of a mutant IDH1 vaccine in newly diagnosed glioma. The protocol was immunoSEQ multiplex PCR, while the TCRdb copy is restricted to in-frame clones and leaves out a portion. The sample records under 50,000 clones, more than 70% being singletons. No antigen is known for these receptors. The input for sequencing was PBMCs, taken from a glioma patient whose treatment included an IDH1 peptide vaccine. The receptors were sampled from a woman in her thirties or forties with glioma. The CDR3 runs from the conserved cysteine through the conserved F or W. The order of the fields is D gene, J gene, clone size, V gene, CDR3 DNA, CDR3 protein. A D gene is named only where the DNA matches it firmly. Clone sizes are given selectively: once, few, many, or a class where the clone is expanded.

d_gene: -
j_gene: TRBJ1-1
abundance: -
v_gene: TRBV15
CDR3nt: TGTGCCACCAGCAGAGAAAGGGGTGCAGGGCTGGGTGAAGCTTTCTTT
CDR3aa: CATSRERGAGLGEAFF

d_gene: TRBD2
j_gene: TRBJ2-5
abundance: -
v_gene: TRBV6-6
CDR3nt: TGTGCCAGCAGTGTAGCGGGAACACAAGAGACCCAGTACTTC
CDR3aa: CASSVAGTQETQYF

d_gene: -
j_gene: TRBJ1-5
abundance: -
v_gene: TRBV7-8
CDR3nt: TGTGCCAGCAGCTTAGCGGCAGGTGGCAATCAGCCCCAGCATTTT
CDR3aa: CASSLAAGGNQPQHF

d_gene: -
j_gene: TRBJ1-1
abundance: -
v_gene: TRBV2
CDR3nt: TGTGCCAGCAGTTCATCAGTGAACACTGAAGCTTTCTTT
CDR3aa: CASSSSVNTEAFF

d_gene: -
j_gene: TRBJ2-7
abundance: once
v_gene: TRBV7-2
CDR3nt: TGTGCCAGCAGCTTAGGGGGGGGGCCCTACGAGCAGTACTTC
CDR3aa: CASSLGGGPYEQYF

d_gene: -
j_gene: TRBJ2-2
abundance: -
v_gene: TRBV5-1
CDR3nt: TGCGCCAGCAGCTTTCTAACAGGGACCGGTACCGGGGAGCTGTTTTTT
CDR3aa: CASSFLTGTGTGELFF

d_gene: -
j_gene: TRBJ1-5
abundance: -
v_gene: TRBV2
CDR3nt: TGTGCCAGCCAGCGGGGGCGGAATCAGCCCCAGCATTTT
CDR3aa: CASQRGRNQPQHF

d_gene: TRBD1
j_gene: TRBJ2-1
abundance: -
v_gene: TRBV29-1
CDR3nt: TGCAGCGTAGTTGACAGGGGTGAGCAGTTCTTC
CDR3aa: CSVVDRGEQFF

d_gene: TRBD1
j_gene: TRBJ1-4
abundance: -
v_gene: TRBV7-6
CDR3nt: TGTGCCAGCAGCTTAGGGGACAGGGGAAACATTGCTAATGAAAAACTGTTTTTT
CDR3aa: CASSLGDRGNIANEKLFF

d_gene: TRBD1
j_gene: TRBJ2-1
abundance: medium-sized
v_gene: TRBV4-3
CDR3nt: TGCGCCAGCAGCCAAGTGCCGGAAACAGGGGGCAATGAGCAGTTCTTC
CDR3aa: CASSQVPETGGNEQFF

d_gene: -
j_gene: TRBJ2-3
abundance: -
v_gene: TRBV6-5
CDR3nt: TGTGCCAGCAGTCCGGACTTGGGTACAGATACGCAGTATTTT
CDR3aa: CASSPDLGTDTQYF

d_gene: -
j_gene: TRBJ1-2
abundance: -
v_gene: TRBV19
CDR3nt: TGTGCCAGTTGGAAGACTAACTATGGCTACACCTTC
CDR3aa: CASWKTNYGYTF

d_gene: TRBD2
j_gene: TRBJ2-7
abundance: -
v_gene: TRBV7-2
CDR3nt: TGTGCCAGCAGCACAGCGGGGCTAGCCGCTACCTACGAGCAGTACTTC
CDR3aa: CASSTAGLAATYEQYF

d_gene: TRBD1
j_gene: TRBJ2-7
abundance: -
v_gene: TRBV7-9
CDR3nt: TGTGCCAGCAGCTTAAGGACAGGGGGCGCCTACGAGCAGTACTTC
CDR3aa: CASSLRTGGAYEQYF

d_gene: TRBD1
j_gene: TRBJ1-1
abundance: -
v_gene: TRBV5-1
CDR3nt: TGCGCCAGCAGCACCGGACAGGTTAGCACTGAAGCTTTCTTT
CDR3aa: CASSTGQVSTEAFF

d_gene: TRBD1
j_gene: TRBJ2-3
abundance: -
v_gene: TRBV10-3
CDR3nt: TGTGCCATCAGTGAGCCAGGGGGACAGGTTGATACGCAGTATTTT
CDR3aa: CAISEPGGQVDTQYF

d_gene: -
j_gene: TRBJ2-7
abundance: -
v_gene: TRBV5-1
CDR3nt: TGCGCCAGCAGCTCCGACGGGTTCTACGAGCAGTACTTC
CDR3aa: CASSSDGFYEQYF

d_gene: -
j_gene: TRBJ2-2
abundance: -
v_gene: TRBV4-3
CDR3nt: TGCGCCAGCAAACTCAGGGGCTACACCGGGGAGCTGTTTTTT
CDR3aa: CASKLRGYTGELFF

d_gene: -
j_gene: TRBJ2-7
abundance: -
v_gene: TRBV6-1
CDR3nt: TGTGCCAGCAGTGTGTACAGGGCCTACGAGCAGTACTTC
CDR3aa: CASSVYRAYEQYF

d_gene: -
j_gene: TRBJ2-7
abundance: -
v_gene: TRBV6-5
CDR3nt: TGTGCCAGCAGTCTCGGCCCTAGACCATCCTACGAGCAGTACTTC
CDR3aa: CASSLGPRPSYEQYF

d_gene: TRBD2
j_gene: TRBJ2-7
abundance: -
v_gene: TRBV7-2
CDR3nt: TGTGCCAGCGGGACTAGCGGAGGATACGAGCAGTACTTC
CDR3aa: CASGTSGGYEQYF

d_gene: TRBD2
j_gene: TRBJ2-2
abundance: -
v_gene: TRBV7-7
CDR3nt: TGTGCTAGCAGCCCAACTAGCGGAGGGGAGCTGTTTTTT
CDR3aa: CASSPTSGGELFF

d_gene: -
j_gene: TRBJ2-5
abundance: -
v_gene: TRBV4-2
CDR3nt: TGTGCCAGCAGCCAAGATGGGACACCCCTTCAAGAGACCCAGTACTTC
CDR3aa: CASSQDGTPLQETQYF

d_gene: -
j_gene: TRBJ1-1
abundance: few
v_gene: TRBV2
CDR3nt: TGTGCCAGCACCCGACTAGGTGCGACGTTGGCCCCCGGCACTGAAGCTTTCTTT
CDR3aa: CASTRLGATLAPGTEAFF

d_gene: TRBD1
j_gene: TRBJ1-2
abundance: -
v_gene: TRBV5-5
CDR3nt: TGTGCCAGCAGCCTGGGGGACAGGAGCTATGGCTACACCTTC
CDR3aa: CASSLGDRSYGYTF

d_gene: TRBD2
j_gene: TRBJ2-5
abundance: -
v_gene: TRBV4-1
CDR3nt: TGCGCCAGCAGCCAAGTTGCGGGGGGGCCGGGAAGAGAGACCCAGTACTTC
CDR3aa: CASSQVAGGPGRETQYF

d_gene: -
j_gene: TRBJ2-4
abundance: once
v_gene: TRBV4-1
CDR3nt: TGCGCCAGCAGCCAAGTCTCGGGCCGCGGAACCAAAAACATTCAGTACTTC
CDR3aa: CASSQVSGRGTKNIQYF

d_gene: -
j_gene: TRBJ2-6
abundance: -
v_gene: TRBV4-2
CDR3nt: TGTGCCAGCAGCCACCTTCGGGACTCCTTCTCTGGGGCCAACGTCCTGACTTTC
CDR3aa: CASSHLRDSFSGANVLTF

d_gene: TRBD1
j_gene: TRBJ1-3
abundance: once
v_gene: TRBV7-9
CDR3nt: TGTGCCAGCAGCTTAGGGGACAGGGTCGGAAACACCATATATTTT
CDR3aa: CASSLGDRVGNTIYF

d_gene: -
j_gene: TRBJ2-1
abundance: -
v_gene: TRBV29-1
CDR3nt: TGCAGCGCTCCATCCCCTTTGTCTGAAAATGAGCAGTTCTTC
CDR3aa: CSAPSPLSENEQFF

d_gene: TRBD2
j_gene: TRBJ2-3
abundance: -
v_gene: TRBV4-1
CDR3nt: TGCGCCAGCAGCCAAGAGTCGCCGGGGACTAGCGGGGGCACAGATACGCAGTATTTT
CDR3aa: CASSQESPGTSGGTDTQYF